This T cell receptor beta chain derives from a study of shared clonotypes between healthy human individuals (TCRdb year 2020). Looking at the study overall: A couple of women and a few men aged 18 to 49 years were included in the cohort. For each donor, CD4 naive and CD4 memory were each given three plates, CD8 naive was given two plates, and CD8 memory was given one plate. The study deeply sequenced blood TCR repertoires of five healthy adults to estimate repertoire size and the extent of clonotype sharing between individuals. To increase sequencing depth and limit assay-specific biases, different laboratories used diverse techniques to prepare libraries and sequence TCR repertoires. Per donor, leukapheresis produced somewhere between about 0.94 and 10 billion PBMCs. Broad study findings and their caveats: Sharing across four donors was observed for 5% to 6.5% of naive CD4, about 3.2% of naive CD8, about 2.5% of memory CD4, and 0.4% of memory CD8 clonotypes. Naive subsets generally had larger estimated clonotype richness than memory subsets. Based on pairwise subsampling, the degree of clonotype sharing among donors was expected to be affected by sequencing depth. Only blood was sampled, and tissue TCR repertoires likely differ from those in blood. Because the study included a small number of donors, the genetic and exposure-history diversity represented was limited. Compared with non-shared clonotypes, clonotypes shared by all four sorted-subset donors had higher generation probabilities. Incomplete sequencing was indicated by rarefaction of sorted-subset datasets, despite the large sequencing depth.

Worth noting for this clone: Its antigen remains unidentified. Base qualities are not recorded, but no much larger clone differs from it by a single base.

CD8 naive samples were CD45RO-negative cells positively selected for CCR7, giving a CD45RA+CCR7+ population that excluded TemRA cells. Donors were healthy HIV-negative adults with no recently reported acute infections or vaccinations. Every donor was a Caucasian adult living in Nashville, Tennessee, USA. Blood was obtained by leukapheresis, after which PBMCs were separated by Ficoll-Histopaque density gradient centrifugation and cryopreserved in liquid nitrogen vapor phase. Purity and quantity of every magnetically sorted T cell population were checked by analytical flow cytometry. Each sorted fraction had its genomic DNA isolated and then quantified by UV absorbance on a Nanodrop 2000c. Using the deep immunoSEQ assay, multiplex PCR amplified TCR CDR3 regions from genomic DNA. Genomic DNA extracted from each cell subset was distributed evenly over all wells of several immunoSEQ 96-well plates, and each plate served as one replicate. For sorted subsets, each replicate PCR was loaded with approximately 0.2 ug genomic DNA, equivalent to about 30,000 T cell genomes. Purified libraries were quantified with a Qubit 3.0 fluorometer, sized on a Bioanalyzer 2100, and re-quantified with the KAPA Library Quantification kit. A separate single-read 150-cycle Illumina NextSeq 550 flow cell was used to sequence each immunoSEQ 96-well plate. As for the original processing: The immunoSEQ output contained only junctional sequences without quality scores, so filtering could not match that applied to full-length reads. Sequences were annotated with PyIR, a Python wrapper for IgBLAST v1.9, and V/J genes and CDR3 were assigned using IMGT germline references. Reads were filtered out if the reads had weak V/J assignments (E-value above 1e-6), no CDR3, stop codons, out-of-frame junctions, or ambiguous translated residues. A V3J clonotype was defined by an identical inferred V gene, J gene, and CDR3 amino acid sequence. Percentage overlap between repertoires was calculated by dividing the number of shared unique clonotypes by the size of the smaller repertoire. Repertoire richness was assessed with RTK rarefaction, the Chao1 estimator, and Recon v2.1 estimates of unobserved clonotypes. For all TCRbeta clonotypes obtained by the gDNA method from a few donors, generation probabilities were computed with OLGA. TCRdb provides this immuneACCESS table in a form limited to in-frame rearrangements. Some clones are lacking; in checked studies, under half of them reflect an unresolved V gene, and why the rest are absent is not known. V and J calls and clone size follow that table, whereas D and trimming were derived from the DNA. The table for this sample lists about 2.1 million clones; just under 95% of them were counted only once. The ten biggest clones cover under 2% of the sample.

Sequenced material: naive CD8+ T cells from PBMCs. In the paper's terms, the cell subset or site label means: CD45RA+CCR7+. This clonotype was sampled from a man aged 18 to 29 in good health. Some clones in this sample may be carry-over from other donors' samples.

The CDR3 here reads CASSQGQGAKSYEQYF. The sequence in DNA is TGTGCCAGCAGCCAGGGGCAGGGGGCCAAGTCCTACGAGCAGTACTTC. The sequence links TRBV5-4 to TRBJ2-7; 8 middle bases align to TRBD1. The CDR3 goes from the cysteine to the phenylalanine over 16 residues. Only CDR3 DNA is held: 48 bases, read in frame from base 1. The junction shows trimming of 4 bases on V and 1 base on J, and the gene matches do not reach 10 bases of it. Looking up the germline V gene (reference sequence) yields CDR1 SGHNT and CDR2 YYREEE. The CDR3 plus the reference TRBV5-4 and TRBJ2-7 genes for the other parts give the full variable domain: ETGVTQSPTHLIKTRGQQVTLRCSSQSGHNTVSWYQQALGQGPQFIFQYYREEENGRGNFPPRFSGLQFPNYSSELNVNALELDDSALYLCASSQGQGAKSYEQYFGPGTRLTVT.